The rows below give T cell receptor beta chains drawn from one sample of a study of blood T cell repertoires in COVID-19. The data were produced by immunoSEQ multiplex PCR, yet TCRdb's version contains in-frame clones alone and is incomplete. The sample consists of about 250,000 clones, roughly 87% of them appearing once. The sample comprised PBMCs or T cells enriched from blood (not recorded which). The receptor source for this set is a woman in her twenties or thirties with acute COVID-19. Both conserved end residues are part of each CDR3. Rows may omit the clone size; those that give it use once, few, many or a size class.

V gene,CDR3 length,J gene,clone size,CDR3 protein
TRBV11-1,16,TRBJ2-5,-,CASSSSGQGSSETQYF
TRBV7-8,14,TRBJ1-1,-,CASSFHRVNTEAFF
TRBV9,18,TRBJ1-6,-,CASSVGAGPTTYNSPLHF
TRBV9,16,TRBJ2-2,-,CASSVAQGFGTGELFF
TRBV11-2,15,TRBJ1-1,-,CASSLLGGMNTEAFF
TRBV11-2,12,TRBJ2-7,-,CASSLGGVWQYF
TRBV30,13,TRBJ1-5,-,CAWSRDTDQPQHF
TRBV5-6,13,TRBJ2-7,-,CASSWSEGGEQYF
TRBV19,16,TRBJ1-6,few,CASSKKTSSYNSPLHF
TRBV27,15,TRBJ1-2,-,CASSPRTGGVYGYTF
TRBV20-1,15,TRBJ2-1,once,CSASGPSGGANEQFF
TRBV11-3,15,TRBJ1-1,-,CASSRGGDLNTEAFF
TRBV5-4,16,TRBJ1-3,-,CASSLDPETSGNTIYF
TRBV5-6,14,TRBJ2-7,-,CASSPRDYSYEQYF
TRBV2,14,TRBJ2-3,few,CASSVFLDTDTQYF
TRBV4-3,18,TRBJ1-2,-,CASSQLPHNADRGYGYTF
TRBV18,11,TRBJ2-7,once,CASSEGGEQYF
TRBV30,15,TRBJ2-2,-,CAWSVSGHTDRELFF
TRBV7-9,16,TRBJ1-1,-,CASSLRSGRQKTEAFF
TRBV12-3/TRBV12-4,13,TRBJ1-1,-,CASSPGMVLEAFF
TRBV10-3,13,TRBJ1-4,few,CAISEDRGEKLFF
TRBV5-1,15,TRBJ2-7,-,CASSLGAGGGYEQYF
TRBV10-3,16,TRBJ2-2,-,CAAYPTPGLAGEAPFF
TRBV18,14,TRBJ2-5,-,CASSLPGQQETQYF
TRBV29-1,12,TRBJ1-2,once,CSDYGQTYGYTF
TRBV7-9,14,TRBJ1-1,-,CASSFGGGHTEAFF
TRBV30,17,TRBJ1-3,-,CAWSVAAGGNSGNTIYF
TRBV4-1,15,TRBJ1-3,-,CASSIRTGQGNTIYF
TRBV27,15,TRBJ1-5,-,CASSLSGHSNQPQHF
TRBV19,13,TRBJ1-1,-,CASSIRVNTEAFF
TRBV6-5,14,TRBJ1-5,few,CASSPGQGNQPQHF
TRBV6-5,14,TRBJ2-7,-,CASSTGTEDYEQYF
TRBV19,13,TRBJ2-5,-,CASSPDLEETQYF
TRBV10-2,14,TRBJ2-3,-,CASRTGTSTDTQYF
TRBV7-9,14,TRBJ1-2,-,CASSLPGRDYGYTF
TRBV6-6,12,TRBJ2-2,-,CASSYSSRELFF
TRBV28,16,TRBJ1-1,-,CASSGQGTGVNTEAFF
TRBV9,12,TRBJ2-1,-,CASSVIANEQFF
TRBV7-9,15,TRBJ2-4,-,CASSPGSRAKNIQYF
TRBV7-6,15,TRBJ2-7,few,CASSLGQSSSYEQYF
TRBV29-1,13,TRBJ1-1,-,CSVLRQGATEAFF
TRBV13,13,TRBJ1-1,-,CASSLGGDTEAFF
TRBV4-2,15,TRBJ1-1,-,CASSQERRLNTEAFF
TRBV3-1/TRBV3-2,14,TRBJ1-4,-,CASSQGRGEEKLFF
TRBV6-2/TRBV6-3,13,TRBJ1-1,-,CASSLMRNTEAFF
TRBV7-9,18,TRBJ2-7,-,CASSLGALGPFFSYEQYF
TRBV4-1,15,TRBJ2-1,-,CASSQERGGSNEQFF
TRBV5-1,17,TRBJ2-1,-,CASSLGVAEGLGNEQFF
TRBV29-1,17,TRBJ2-4,-,CSVEVLSGGLAKNIQYF
TRBV27,16,TRBJ2-5,-,CASSFLTSGGQETQYF